Listed below are T cell receptor beta chains from one sample, sequenced in a study of CD8 T cells in ankylosing spondylitis. MiXCR, applied by TCRdb to the 5' RACE reads, yields one record per CDR3 protein. The table records about 350,000 distinct CDR3 sequences, 20% of them present only once. Sequencing was done on a sample of blood, either unsorted or a sorted T cell fraction (not recorded which). Receptors originate from a male donor with ankylosing spondylitis or in good health (not recorded which). Both conserved end residues are part of each CDR3. A D gene is named only where the DNA matches it firmly. Some rows have no size entry. The others give once, few or many, or a class for an expanded clone.

TRBJ2-5 TRBD2 - TRBV2 CASSEAGGETQYF TGTGCCAGCAGTGAGGCGGGGGGAGAGACCCAGTACTTC
TRBJ2-1 - - TRBV19 CASSIGPEQFF TGTGCCAGTAGTATCGGCCCTGAGCAGTTCTTC
TRBJ2-3 TRBD1 - TRBV24-1 CATSVRGQGQDTQYF TGTGCCACCAGTGTCCGGGGACAGGGCCAAGATACGCAGTATTTT
TRBJ2-3 - few TRBV12-3/TRBV12-4 CASSLGWGQTTDTQYF TGTGCCAGCAGTTTGGGATGGGGGCAGACCACAGATACGCAGTATTTT
TRBJ2-3 - - TRBV11-2 CASSLGPVVTDTQYF TGTGCCAGCAGCTTAGGCCCTGTGGTGACAGATACGCAGTATTTT
TRBJ2-4 - - TRBV7-9 CASSLANGAKNIQYF TGTGCCAGCAGCTTAGCTAACGGAGCCAAAAACATTCAGTACTTC
TRBJ2-7 - few TRBV15 CATSREGLTRGEQYF TGTGCCACCAGCAGAGAGGGGCTAACAAGAGGCGAGCAGTACTTC
TRBJ2-3 - few TRBV10-2 CASSEVPSTDTQYF TGCGCCAGCAGTGAGGTGCCATCCACAGATACGCAGTATTTT
TRBJ2-7 TRBD2 - TRBV27 CASTSRTSGNSYEQYF TGTGCCAGCACCTCAAGGACTAGCGGAAACTCCTACGAGCAGTACTTC
TRBJ1-3 TRBD1 many TRBV12-3/TRBV12-4 CASSSGTGRNTIYF TGTGCCAGCAGTTCCGGGACAGGGCGAAACACCATATATTTT
TRBJ1-2 - few TRBV9 CASSAIYGYTF TGTGCCAGCAGCGCCATCTATGGCTACACCTTC
TRBJ2-1 TRBD2 few TRBV10-2 CASSELTSGGAVNEQFF TGCGCCAGCAGTGAGTTGACTAGCGGGGGGGCAGTGAATGAGCAGTTCTTC
TRBJ2-7 TRBD1 few TRBV6-5 CASSYETGAGEQYF TGTGCCAGCAGTTACGAGACAGGGGCCGGCGAGCAGTACTTC
TRBJ2-7 - few TRBV18 CASSPWGEYEQYF TGTGCCAGCTCACCATGGGGGGAATACGAGCAGTACTTC
TRBJ1-1 - - TRBV27 CASSPGLFTEAFF TGTGCCAGCAGTCCAGGGCTATTCACTGAAGCTTTCTTT
TRBJ2-1 TRBD2 few TRBV5-1 CASSPPVVGGAYNEQFF TGCGCCAGCAGCCCGCCCGTAGTGGGGGGGGCCTACAATGAGCAGTTCTTC
TRBJ2-7 TRBD1 few TRBV5-5 CASSLVGQGSYEQYF TGTGCCAGCAGCTTGGTCGGACAGGGAAGCTACGAGCAGTACTTC
TRBJ2-6 TRBD1 - TRBV11-2 CASSFPRAGGYAGANVLTF TGTGCCAGCAGCTTTCCCAGGGCAGGGGGATACGCTGGGGCCAACGTCCTGACTTTC
TRBJ2-1 TRBD2 - TRBV9 CASSVGAGGAGDEQFF TGTGCCAGCAGCGTAGGAGCGGGGGGGGCCGGGGATGAGCAGTTCTTC
TRBJ2-4 - many TRBV12-3/TRBV12-4 CASSPGNIQYF TGTGCCAGCAGTCCTGGGAACATTCAGTACTTC
TRBJ2-7 TRBD2 - TRBV7-9 CASSQSGGGIYEQYF TGTGCCAGCAGCCAGAGCGGGGGAGGAATCTACGAGCAGTACTTC
TRBJ2-7 - once TRBV5-6 CARGFGLPYEQYF TGTGCCAGGGGCTTCGGGCTCCCCTACGAGCAGTACTTC
TRBJ2-7 - - TRBV12-3/TRBV12-4 CASSLSWSGRPYEQYF TGTGCCAGCAGTTTATCTTGGTCAGGGCGCCCCTACGAGCAGTACTTC
TRBJ2-2 TRBD1 - TRBV5-6 CASSFDLTGGTGELFF TGTGCCAGCAGCTTTGATCTTACAGGGGGCACCGGGGAGCTGTTTTTT
TRBJ2-1 TRBD2 few TRBV12-3/TRBV12-4 CASRTGGGSSYNEQFF TGTGCCAGCCGTACAGGAGGCGGGAGCTCCTACAATGAGCAGTTCTTC
TRBJ2-7 - few TRBV19 CASSIVGSSYEQYF TGTGCCAGTAGTATTGTTGGGAGCTCCTACGAGCAGTACTTC
TRBJ2-7 - - TRBV12-3/TRBV12-4 CASKSIRDLHEQYF TGTGCCAGCAAGTCTATCAGGGATCTTCACGAGCAGTACTTC
TRBJ2-7 TRBD1 few TRBV20-1 CSAVGDRAFYEQYF TGCAGTGCTGTGGGGGACAGGGCATTCTACGAGCAGTACTTC
TRBJ2-7 - few TRBV2 CASSEGVETAWEQYF TGTGCCAGCAGTGAGGGGGTAGAGACAGCTTGGGAGCAGTACTTC